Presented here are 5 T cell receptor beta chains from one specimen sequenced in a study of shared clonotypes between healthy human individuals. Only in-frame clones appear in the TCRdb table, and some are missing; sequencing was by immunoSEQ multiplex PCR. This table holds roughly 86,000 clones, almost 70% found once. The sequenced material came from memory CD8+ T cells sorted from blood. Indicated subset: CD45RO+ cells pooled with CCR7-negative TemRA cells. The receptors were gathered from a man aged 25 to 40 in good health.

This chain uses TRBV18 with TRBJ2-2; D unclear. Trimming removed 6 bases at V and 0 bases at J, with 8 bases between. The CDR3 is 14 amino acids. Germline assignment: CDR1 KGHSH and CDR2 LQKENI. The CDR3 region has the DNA TGTGCCAGCTCTAAGACACCGAACACCGGGGAGCTGTTTTTT. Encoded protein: CASSKTPNTGELFF.

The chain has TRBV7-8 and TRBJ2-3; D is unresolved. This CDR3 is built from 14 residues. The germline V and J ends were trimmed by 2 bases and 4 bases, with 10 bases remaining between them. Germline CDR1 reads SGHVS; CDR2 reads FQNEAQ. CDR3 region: CASSLSARADTQYF. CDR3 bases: TGTGCCAGCAGCTTATCTGCTAGGGCAGATACGCAGTATTTT.

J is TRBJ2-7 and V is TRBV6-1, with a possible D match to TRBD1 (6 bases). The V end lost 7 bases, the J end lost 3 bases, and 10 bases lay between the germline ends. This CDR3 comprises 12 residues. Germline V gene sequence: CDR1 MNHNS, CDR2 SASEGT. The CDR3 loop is CASKLQGYEQYF. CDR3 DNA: TGTGCCAGCAAACTACAGGGCTACGAGCAGTACTTC.

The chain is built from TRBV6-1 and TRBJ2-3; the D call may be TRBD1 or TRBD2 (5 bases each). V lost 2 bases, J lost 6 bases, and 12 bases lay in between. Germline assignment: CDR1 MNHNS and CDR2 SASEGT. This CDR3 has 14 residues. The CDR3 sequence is CASSEHPGPDTQYF. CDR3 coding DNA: TGTGCCAGCAGTGAACATCCGGGACCGGATACGCAGTATTTT.

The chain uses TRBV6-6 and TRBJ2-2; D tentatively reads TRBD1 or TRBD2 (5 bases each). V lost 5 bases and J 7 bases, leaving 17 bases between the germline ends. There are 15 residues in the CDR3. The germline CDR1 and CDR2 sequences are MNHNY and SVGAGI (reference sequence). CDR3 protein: CASSLLSDRVGELFF. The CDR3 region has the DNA TGTGCCAGCAGTCTGCTTAGCGACAGAGTCGGGGAGCTGTTTTTT.